This T cell receptor beta chain was sequenced during a study of chemoradiotherapy in HPV16-positive cancers (dated by TCRdb to 2021 to 2024). Regarding the complete study: Candidate HPV-specific T-cell clones and common TCR motifs were defined by functional T-cell assays performed on cells from two HPV16-positive patients. Whether T-cell immunity against the HPV oncoproteins E6 and E7 changes during chemoradiotherapy and whether survival is affected by this immunity were examined in the study. TCR repertoires from over 75 patients with HPV-related cancers were then used to track the candidate HPV-specific TCRs and motifs. What the authors observed across the whole study: Expansion of candidate HPV-specific clones and E7-related TCR motifs was observed in the tumor microenvironment during treatment, whereas no such expansion was observed for non-HPV-specific T cells. Only two HPV16-positive patients were used to derive the functional definition of HPV-specific T cells, and the survival association was reported for HPV16-positive patients. Improved recurrence-free survival in HPV16-positive patients was associated with expansion of HPV-responsive T cells during chemoradiotherapy.

The library was generated by the immunoSEQ multiplex PCR assay. The clones in this table, taken by TCRdb from immuneACCESS, are in-frame only. Not every clone is retained; where verified, under half of the shortfall comes from an unresolved V gene, and the cause of the rest is unknown. This sample is represented by approximately 35,000 clones; about 82% of them were singletons. The ten largest make up 3.8% of the sample. The cysteine opens and the phenylalanine closes a CDR3 of 13 amino acids. Only the CDR3 portion is preserved as DNA: 39 bases, with reading frame beginning at the first base. Trimming at the junction amounts to 6 bases on V and 8 bases on J, and the germline ends lie 19 bases apart. For CDR1 and CDR2, the germline V gene lists SQVTM and ANQGSEA. A word on this clone: Its antigen target is currently unknown. One base away there is no much larger clone; base qualities are not given.

Repertoires were sampled repeatedly over the course of chemoradiotherapy so that clonal expansion in the tumor microenvironment could be followed. The sequence came from a human donor with HPV-associated anogenital cancer. The specimen was blood, collected from a patient who underwent chemoradiotherapy. The sequence is built from TRBV29-1 and TRBJ1-2; the D gene is possibly TRBD1, with 5 bases matching. The DNA reads TGCAGCGTGGGGGGTGAGCCCTTAGTAGGCTACACCTTC. This translates into CSVGGEPLVGYTF.